Listed here are 12 T cell receptor beta chains from one sample, sequenced in a study of T cell changes during pregnancy in multiple sclerosis. TCRdb's copy holds only in-frame clones and misses some; the assay was immunoSEQ multiplex PCR. The sample holds about 57,000 clones, around 93% seen once. The sequencing used peripheral blood, collected after pregnancy. These receptors came from a female donor with multiple sclerosis, enrolled in a pregnancy study.

This chain uses TRBV13 with TRBJ2-6; 7 nucleotides agree with TRBD1. Germline V gene lookup returns CDR1 PRHDT and CDR2 FYEKMQ (reference sequence). CDR3 length: 17 residues. V shed 6 bases and J 0 bases; nucleotides not matched to a gene: 8. In DNA form, the CDR3 reads TGTGCCAGCAGGGGAGACAGGGTAAACTCTGGGGCCAACGTCCTGACTTTC. It is translated as CASRGDRVNSGANVLTF.

This chain connects TRBV7-2 to TRBJ2-3; tentatively, D is TRBD1 (5 bases). Trimming stripped 1 base from V and 3 bases from J, with 11 bases between. The CDR3 has 15 amino acids. The germline V gene has CDR1 SGHTA and CDR2 FQGNSA. CDR3 region: CASSLGRVDTDTQYF. The CDR3 region has the DNA TGTGCCAGCAGCTTAGGCAGGGTCGATACAGATACGCAGTATTTT.

The chain has TRBV28 and TRBJ2-1; the match to TRBD1 covers 7 bases. V trimming: 9 bases; J trimming: 16 bases; junction bases outside the gene matches: 15. The CDR3 has 12 residues. Germline V CDR1 and CDR2: MDHEN, SYDVKM. The DNA for the CDR3 is TGTGCCAGTCCTGTAGGGGGCCGTTTTGGTTTCTTC. Encoded protein: CASPVGGRFGFF.

The V gene is TRBV29-1, the J gene TRBJ2-5; a possible D gene is TRBD2 (5 bases). Germline V gives CDR1 SQVTM, CDR2 ANQGSEA. CDR3 size: 10 residues. V was cut by 6 bases and J by 5 bases, with 7 bases left in between. The CDR3 spells CSVASETQYF. The DNA of the CDR3 is TGCAGCGTGGCTAGCGAGACCCAGTACTTC.

The chain has TRBV18 and TRBJ2-1, with TRBD2 matching 8 bases. Germline assignment: CDR1 KGHSH and CDR2 LQKENI. The CDR3 sequence is 14 residues long. After removal of 8 bases from V and 7 bases from J, the junction contained 10 bases not matched to a gene. The CDR3 region is CASQRAGVGNEQFF. The DNA of the CDR3 is TGTGCCAGCCAAAGAGCGGGAGTTGGAAATGAGCAGTTCTTC.

The rearrangement uses TRBV9 and TRBJ2-2; 16 bases align to TRBD2. The CDR3 runs 16 residues. The trim removed 4 bases at V and 6 bases at J, leaving 3 bases unmatched. Germline V gene lookup returns CDR1 SGDLS and CDR2 YYNGEE. DNA of the CDR3: TGTGCCAGCAGCATGGGACTAGCGGGAGGGGCCGGGGAGCTGTTTTTT. This gives the protein CASSMGLAGGAGELFF.

The rearrangement uses TRBV7-6 and TRBJ1-4; D is ambiguous. V lost 3 bases, J lost 6 bases, and 14 bases lay in between. Germline assignment: CDR1 SGHVS and CDR2 FNYEAQ. CDR3 size: 15 residues. CDR3: CASSLQPGSHEKLFF. The CDR3 nucleotides read TGTGCCAGCAGCTTGCAACCGGGTTCCCATGAAAAACTGTTTTTT.

V gene TRBV29-1 combines with J gene TRBJ2-1; a possible D gene is TRBD2 (6 bases). Germline values: CDR1 SQVTM, CDR2 ANQGSEA. The CDR3 sequence is 13 residues long. Trimming removed 6 bases at V and 5 bases at J, with 14 bases between. CDR3 nucleotide sequence: TGCAGCGTAAAATGGGGGGAGAACAATGAGCAGTTCTTC. Amino acid sequence: CSVKWGENNEQFF.

The V call is TRBV6-5, the J call TRBJ2-3; a possible D gene is TRBD2 (6 bases). V was pared by 0 bases and J by 5 bases, with 12 bases between. The CDR3 is made up of 15 amino acids. CDR1 is MNHEY, CDR2 SVGAGI, per germline. As DNA, the CDR3 is TGTGCCAGCAGTTACTCGGGGGGTTGGGTAGATACGCAGTATTTT. Translated: CASSYSGGWVDTQYF.

V gene TRBV18 combines with J gene TRBJ2-1; D perhaps matches TRBD1 (5 bases). The CDR3 sequence is 14 residues long. Germline CDR1 is KGHSH and CDR2 is LQKENI. V lost 4 bases and J lost 0, with 7 bases in between. The CDR3: CASSRQSSYNEQFF. The CDR3 region has the DNA TGTGCCAGCTCACGACAGAGCTCCTACAATGAGCAGTTCTTC.

The chain links TRBV7-2 to TRBJ1-4, with D uncertain. This CDR3 spans 16 amino acids. The V end lost 5 bases, the J end lost 5 bases, and 18 bases lay between the germline ends. Germline CDR1 is SGHTA and CDR2 is FQGNSA. The CDR3: CASSPGYPGLNEKLFF. CDR3 in DNA: TGTGCCAGCAGCCCCGGTTATCCAGGATTAAATGAAAAACTGTTTTTT.

The rearrangement links TRBV19 to TRBJ2-7; 9 bases fit TRBD2. CDR1 and CDR2 from the germline V gene are LNHDA and SQIVND (reference sequence). The J segment lost 0 bases and the V segment lost 4 bases, leaving 7 bases of the junction unmatched. This CDR3 spans 16 amino acids. CDR3 sequence (DNA): TGTGCCAGTAGTACCTTAGCGGGAGTCCTCTCCTACGAGCAGTACTTC. This encodes CASSTLAGVLSYEQYF.